This TCR beta chain is drawn from a study of blood T cell repertoires in COVID-19. Repertoires were generated with immunoSEQ multiplex PCR, while TCRdb's copy carries only in-frame clones and drops some. This sample has approximately 100,000 clones; nearly 90% occur once, and the top ten carry 5% to 5.5%. CDR3 length equals 11 residues. Looked up from germline, CDR1 is MNHEY and CDR2 is SVGEGT. The V gene lost 6 bases and the J gene lost 10 bases, with 7 bases spanning the gap. This TCR was recovered from a woman aged 80 or older with active COVID-19. The V call is TRBV6-2 or TRBV6-3, the J call TRBJ1-6, with D hard to call. Sequenced sample: peripheral blood. The CDR3: CASSFGSPLHF. The DNA for the CDR3 is TGTGCCAGCAGCTTCGGGTCACCCCTCCACTTT.